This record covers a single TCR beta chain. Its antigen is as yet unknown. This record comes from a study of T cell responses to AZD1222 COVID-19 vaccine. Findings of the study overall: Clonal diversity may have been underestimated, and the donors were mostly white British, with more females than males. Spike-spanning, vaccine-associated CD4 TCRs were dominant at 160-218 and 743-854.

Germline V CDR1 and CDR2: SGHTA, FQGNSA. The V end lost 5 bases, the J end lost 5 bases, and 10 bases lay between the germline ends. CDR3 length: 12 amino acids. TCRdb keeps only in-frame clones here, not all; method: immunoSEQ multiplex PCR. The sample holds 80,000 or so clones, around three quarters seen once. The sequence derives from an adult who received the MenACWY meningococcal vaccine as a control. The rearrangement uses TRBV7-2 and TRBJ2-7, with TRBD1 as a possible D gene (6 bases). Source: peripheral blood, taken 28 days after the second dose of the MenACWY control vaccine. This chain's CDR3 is CASSIQGHEQYF. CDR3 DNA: TGTGCCAGCAGCATACAGGGACACGAGCAGTACTTC.